Below, 14 T cell receptor beta chains from the same sample are listed, as sequenced in a study of shared clonotypes between healthy human individuals (dated by TCRdb to 2020 to 2021). Library generation was performed with the immunoSEQ multiplex PCR assay. TCRdb carries this immuneACCESS record with in-frame sequences only. Its versions omit some clonotypes, under half of them owing to an unresolved V gene in the studies checked, with the rest unexplained. This sample has about 1.5 million clones in its table, and roughly 96% of those were observed once. The ten largest clones add up to about 1% of the sample. Source material: naive CD4+ T cells sorted from blood. Per the publication, the cell subset or site label means: CD45RA+ positively selected. These receptors all come from a man between 25 and 39 years old in good health.

The rearrangement links TRBV23-1 to TRBJ1-5; D is ambiguous. TRBV23-1 qualifies as an ORF whose function is uncertain. This CDR3 region has 13 residues. V was pared by 4 bases and J by 1 base, with 5 bases between. CDR3 sequence (DNA): TGCGCCAGCAGTCGGGTAAGCAATCAGCCCCAGCATTTT. It specifies CASSRVSNQPQHF.

V is TRBV30 and J is TRBJ1-5; no definite D call. Trimming stripped 3 bases from V and 3 bases from J, with 15 bases between. The CDR3 is 15 residues long. The V gene's germline CDR1 is GTSNPN and CDR2 SVGIG (reference sequence). The CDR3 is CAWSRDTSNNQPQHF. Here the CDR3 DNA reads TGTGCCTGGAGCCGAGACACGAGTAACAATCAGCCCCAGCATTTT.

This clone was seen just once. The gene calls are TRBV5-1 and TRBJ1-1; 10 bases are shared with TRBD1. Germline CDR1 reads SGHRS; CDR2 reads YFSETQ. The J segment lost 7 bases and the V segment lost 4 bases, leaving 4 bases of the junction unmatched. This CDR3 is built from 13 residues. The CDR3 nucleotides are TGCGCCAGCAGCGACCGGGACAGGGGTGAAGCTTTCTTT. Encoded protein: CASSDRDRGEAFF. The full variable domain, with the rest looked up from reference TRBV5-1 and TRBJ1-1, is KAGVTQTPRYLIKTRGQQVTLSCSPISGHRSVSWYQQTPGQGLQFLFEYFSETQRNKGNFPGRFSGRQFSNSRSEMNVSTLELGDSALYLCASSDRDRGEAFFGQGTRLTVV.

The rearrangement links TRBV19 to TRBJ1-1; D gene uncertain. The V gene's germline CDR1 is LNHDA and CDR2 SQIVND (reference sequence). Trimming took 3 bases from V and 1 from J, leaving 6 bases between them. The CDR3 is 13 amino acids. The CDR3 region has the DNA TGTGCCAGTAGTATGAGAGGGAACACTGAAGCTTTCTTT. It specifies CASSMRGNTEAFF.

This chain links TRBV28 with TRBJ1-1; perhaps TRBD1 as D (5 bases). The germline CDR1 and CDR2 sequences are MDHEN and SYDVKM. CDR3 length equals 13 residues. V shed 10 bases and J shed 0 bases, with 12 bases lying between them. The CDR3 coding sequence is TGTGCCATCGGGCGGACACTGAACACTGAAGCTTTCTTT. Translating gives CAIGRTLNTEAFF.

The chain joins TRBV27 to TRBJ1-1; D is unclear. Germline assignment: CDR1 MNHEY and CDR2 SMNVEV (reference sequence). The V end was cut by 4 bases, the J end by 7 bases, with 13 bases between. This CDR3 is 13 amino acids long. The CDR3 here is CASSYRLGVEAFF. CDR3 sequence (DNA): TGTGCCAGCAGTTATCGGCTGGGAGTTGAAGCTTTCTTT.

The J gene is TRBJ2-1, the V gene TRBV9; 9 nucleotides line up with TRBD2. V lost 0 bases to trimming and J lost 4 bases; unmatched junction nucleotides: 8. This CDR3 is built from 17 residues. Germline CDR1 and CDR2: SGDLS and YYNGEE. CDR3 bases: TGTGCCAGCAGCGTAGATGGCGGGAGGGGGGTTTACAATGAGCAGTTCTTC. It codes for CASSVDGGRGVYNEQFF.

The rearrangement uses TRBV7-8 and TRBJ2-7, with TRBD2 identical over 11 bases. Germline V gives CDR1 SGHVS, CDR2 FQNEAQ. Trimming took 5 bases from V and 0 from J; bases not matched to a gene: 9. This CDR3 spans 17 amino acids. The CDR3 loop reads CASSPGLADLLSYEQYF. In DNA form, the CDR3 reads TGTGCCAGCAGCCCGGGACTAGCGGATCTACTCTCCTACGAGCAGTACTTC.

The chain carries TRBV2 and TRBJ2-3, with 7 nucleotides matching TRBD1. This CDR3 region has 14 residues. V lost 7 bases, J lost 2 bases, and 6 bases stayed unmatched. CDR1 SNHLY and CDR2 FYNNEI come from the germline V gene. This CDR3 reads CASIKDRNTDTQYF. CDR3 in DNA: TGTGCCAGCATTAAGGACAGGAACACAGATACGCAGTATTTT.

The genes are TRBV19 and TRBJ2-7; D is perhaps TRBD2 (6 bases). The CDR3 is 15 amino acids. Germline values: CDR1 LNHDA, CDR2 SQIVND (reference sequence). V was trimmed by 5 bases and J by 0 bases, leaving 14 bases between them. This chain's CDR3 is CASSSRGSGSYEQYF. For the CDR3, the DNA is TGTGCCAGTAGTTCTCGGGGGTCCGGCTCCTACGAGCAGTACTTC. The whole variable domain, filled in from reference TRBV19 and TRBJ2-7, reads DGGITQSPKYLFRKEGQNVTLSCEQNLNHDAMYWYRQDPGQGLRLIYYSQIVNDFQKGDIAEGYSVSREKKESFPLTVTSAQKNPTAFYLCASSSRGSGSYEQYFGPGTRLTVT.

CDR3 in amino acids: CASSLQRQPQHF. The CDR3 region has the DNA TGTGCCAGCAGTTTACAACGTCAGCCCCAGCATTTT. The J gene is TRBJ1-5, the V gene TRBV28; D is uncertain. Germline V lookup: CDR1 MDHEN, CDR2 SYDVKM. The CDR3 sequence is 12 residues long. Deletions cut 2 bases from V and 6 bases from J, with 5 bases between.

To note about this clone: The sample contains more than one DNA sequence encoding this CDR3. The genes are TRBV20-1 and TRBJ2-3; D is ambiguous. The germline CDR1 and CDR2 sequences are DFQATT and SNEGSKA (reference sequence). This CDR3 is built from 11 residues. The V end was cut by 6 bases, the J end by 2 bases, with 6 bases between. CDR3 nucleotide sequence: TGCAGTGCCAAATACACAGATACGCAGTATTTT. This codes for CSAKYTDTQYF.

This sequence joins TRBV25-1 and TRBJ1-4; D remains ambiguous. This CDR3 has 16 residues. In germline, CDR1 is MGHDK, CDR2 SYGVNS. Trimming removed 3 bases from V and 4 bases from J, with 15 bases in between. In nucleotides, the CDR3 is TGTGCCAGCAGTGACTATCCTAGCCGGGGTAATGAAAAACTGTTTTTT. It translates to CASSDYPSRGNEKLFF.

The chain employs TRBV2 and TRBJ1-2; D not resolved. V was trimmed by 7 bases and J by 0 bases, leaving 6 bases between them. This CDR3 is built from 12 residues. CDR1 is SNHLY, CDR2 FYNNEI, per germline. The CDR3 here is CASKPSNYGYTF. CDR3 coding DNA: TGTGCCAGCAAACCTTCTAACTATGGCTACACCTTC.